A selection of T cell receptor beta chains follows, all from one sample in a study of OX40 agonist ivuxolimab in advanced cancers. Only in-frame clones appear in the TCRdb table, and some are missing; sequencing was by immunoSEQ multiplex PCR. This table has approximately 90,000 clones, roughly nine tenths appearing once. The specimen comprised CD4+ or CD8+ T cells sorted from blood, sampled in a trial of the OX40 agonist ivuxolimab. These TCRs come from an adult with an advanced solid tumor such as melanoma, head and neck, liver or kidney cancer. Each CDR3 is given with its conserved first and last residue. D genes are given only for firm matches. The size entry is marked missing in some rows and otherwise reads once, few, many or a size class.

TRBJ1-5,.,TRBD1,TRBV30,CAWSATGAQPQHF,TGTGCCTGGAGTGCGACAGGGGCGCAGCCCCAGCATTTT
TRBJ1-2,.,TRBD1,TRBV27,CAGSSRDRGLSYTF,TGTGCCGGCAGTTCGAGGGACAGGGGGTTAAGCTACACCTTC
TRBJ2-7,.,TRBD1,TRBV11-3,CASSLEGTGGYEQYF,TGTGCCAGCAGCTTAGAGGGGACAGGGGGCTACGAGCAGTACTTC
TRBJ2-7,few,.,TRBV9,CASSAGDFEQYF,TGTGCCAGCAGCGCGGGTGACTTTGAACAGTACTTC
TRBJ1-2,medium-sized,TRBD1,TRBV28,CASSSTGVGPNYGYTF,TGTGCCAGCAGTTCGACAGGGGTTGGTCCCAACTATGGCTACACCTTC
TRBJ1-5,.,.,TRBV30,CAWSRQSNQPQHF,TGTGCCTGGAGTCGGCAGAGCAATCAGCCCCAGCATTTT
TRBJ2-7,.,TRBD1,TRBV11-2,CASSLADRAYEQYF,TGTGCCAGCAGCTTAGCGGACAGGGCTTACGAGCAGTACTTC
TRBJ2-3,.,TRBD2,TRBV7-3,CASRLSGRAGDTQYF,TGTGCCAGCCGACTAAGCGGGAGGGCCGGCGATACGCAGTATTTT
TRBJ2-3,.,TRBD2,TRBV5-1,CASSPSKTSGTYTDTQYF,TGCGCCAGCAGCCCGTCAAAAACTAGCGGGACCTACACAGATACGCAGTATTTT
TRBJ1-3,.,.,TRBV30,CAWSIGLPGNTIYF,TGTGCCTGGAGTATCGGGCTACCTGGAAACACCATATATTTT
TRBJ2-5,.,.,TRBV18,CASSPYRVQETQYF,TGTGCCAGCTCACCATACAGGGTACAAGAGACCCAGTACTTC
TRBJ2-4,.,.,TRBV28,CASIGRTGRDAGDIQYF,TGTGCCAGCATCGGAAGAACCGGAAGGGACGCCGGGGACATTCAGTACTTC
TRBJ2-5,.,TRBD1,TRBV5-1,CASSSRTGGYQETQYF,TGCGCCAGCAGCTCCAGGACAGGGGGGTACCAAGAGACCCAGTACTTC
TRBJ1-4,.,.,TRBV4-1,CASSHTGLANEKLFF,TGCGCCAGCAGCCACACAGGGTTGGCTAATGAAAAACTGTTTTTT
TRBJ2-3,.,TRBD2,TRBV5-4,CASSSPSGSTDTQYF,TGTGCCAGCAGCTCACCTAGCGGGAGTACAGATACGCAGTATTTT
TRBJ2-7,.,.,TRBV28,CASSLFKGSAYEQYF,TGTGCCAGCAGTTTATTTAAGGGGTCGGCCTACGAGCAGTACTTC
TRBJ2-7,.,.,TRBV6-1,CASSIRSYEQYF,TGTGCCAGCAGCATCAGATCCTACGAGCAGTACTTC
TRBJ2-7,medium-sized,TRBD1,TRBV29-1,CSVEGQGGYEQYF,TGCAGCGTTGAAGGACAGGGGGGCTACGAGCAGTACTTC
TRBJ2-3,.,.,TRBV19,CASQGGLGDTQYF,TGTGCCAGTCAGGGGGGGCTAGGCGATACGCAGTATTTT
TRBJ2-7,once,.,TRBV11-3,CASSLDRARDYEQYF,TGTGCCAGCAGCTTAGATCGAGCCAGGGACTACGAGCAGTACTTC
TRBJ2-7,.,TRBD1,TRBV5-4,CASSLQGASYEQYF,TGTGCCAGCAGCTTGCAGGGGGCGTCCTACGAGCAGTACTTC
TRBJ1-4,once,.,TRBV20-1,CSASPGIELFF,TGCAGTGCCTCCCCAGGCATAGAGCTGTTTTTT
TRBJ2-2,.,TRBD1,TRBV2,CASRNLQGAGELFF,TGTGCCAGCCGAAACTTACAGGGGGCCGGGGAGCTGTTTTTT
TRBJ2-7,.,TRBD2,TRBV2,CASSELIAGSGEQYF,TGTGCCAGCAGTGAGTTGATAGCGGGATCAGGCGAGCAGTACTTC
TRBJ1-1,.,.,TRBV4-1,CASSQVPLATGSTEAFF,TGCGCCAGCAGCCAAGTCCCCCTTGCCACAGGGAGCACTGAAGCTTTCTTT
TRBJ2-3,.,TRBD2,TRBV28,CASSPVAGFTDTQYF,TGTGCCAGCAGTCCCGTAGCGGGGTTCACAGATACGCAGTATTTT
TRBJ1-5,.,TRBD1,TRBV19,CASSIGTGVNQPQHF,TGTGCCAGTAGTATAGGAACAGGGGTCAATCAGCCCCAGCATTTT
TRBJ1-4,.,TRBD1,TRBV19,CASSIRGQGEEKLFF,TGTGCCAGTAGTATTAGGGGACAGGGAGAAGAAAAACTGTTTTTT
TRBJ2-6,.,TRBD1,TRBV10-3,CAISRQGQISGANVLTF,TGTGCCATCAGTCGACAGGGGCAGATCTCTGGGGCCAACGTCCTGACTTTC
TRBJ2-7,.,.,TRBV7-2,CASNLNSYEQYF,TGTGCCAGCAATCTAAATTCCTACGAGCAGTACTTC
TRBJ2-3,.,TRBD2,TRBV19,CASSKISGIVADTQYF,TGTGCCAGTAGTAAGATTAGCGGGATAGTTGCAGATACGCAGTATTTT
TRBJ1-5,.,TRBD1,TRBV2,CASSGEGAVNQPQHF,TGTGCCAGCAGTGGGGAGGGGGCAGTCAATCAGCCCCAGCATTTT
TRBJ2-5,.,.,TRBV7-2,CASSQIQGLLQETQYF,TGTGCCAGCAGCCAAATCCAGGGACTTCTTCAAGAGACCCAGTACTTC
TRBJ2-7,.,.,TRBV5-6,CASSIISEQYF,TGTGCCAGCAGCATAATTAGCGAGCAGTACTTC
TRBJ2-1,.,TRBD2,TRBV4-1,CASSRPGTISNEQFF,TGCGCCAGCAGCCGACCGGGGACTATATCCAATGAGCAGTTCTTC
TRBJ2-7,.,.,TRBV9,CASSTGGGKAYEQYF,TGTGCCAGCAGCACCGGAGGGGGGAAGGCCTACGAGCAGTACTTC
TRBJ2-7,once,TRBD1,TRBV28,CASSPTGSNEQYF,TGTGCCAGCAGTCCGACAGGGAGTAACGAGCAGTACTTC
TRBJ2-1,few,.,TRBV5-1,CASSYSGADNEQFF,TGCGCCAGCAGCTATAGCGGAGCGGACAATGAGCAGTTCTTC
TRBJ2-1,.,.,TRBV10-1,CASSESFFGPNEQFF,TGCGCCAGCAGTGAGTCTTTCTTCGGGCCCAATGAGCAGTTCTTC
TRBJ2-1,.,TRBD2,TRBV11-1,CASARTSGYNEQFF,TGTGCCAGCGCCCGGACTAGCGGGTACAATGAGCAGTTCTTC
TRBJ2-4,.,TRBD2,TRBV14,CASSQLAGGLAKNIQYF,TGTGCCAGCAGCCAGCTAGCGGGAGGGCTAGCCAAAAACATTCAGTACTTC
TRBJ1-1,.,.,TRBV7-2,CASSLEVPEAFF,TGTGCCAGCAGCTTAGAGGTGCCGGAAGCTTTCTTT
TRBJ2-1,once,.,TRBV19,CASSPASYNEQFF,TGTGCCAGTAGTCCAGCCTCCTACAATGAGCAGTTCTTC
TRBJ1-1,.,.,TRBV28,CASSFATRVGTEAFF,TGTGCCAGCAGCTTCGCTACTAGGGTGGGCACTGAAGCTTTCTTT
TRBJ2-7,.,TRBD1,TRBV27,CASSPRDRVFVEQYF,TGTGCCAGCAGCCCCCGGGACAGGGTTTTTGTCGAGCAGTACTTC